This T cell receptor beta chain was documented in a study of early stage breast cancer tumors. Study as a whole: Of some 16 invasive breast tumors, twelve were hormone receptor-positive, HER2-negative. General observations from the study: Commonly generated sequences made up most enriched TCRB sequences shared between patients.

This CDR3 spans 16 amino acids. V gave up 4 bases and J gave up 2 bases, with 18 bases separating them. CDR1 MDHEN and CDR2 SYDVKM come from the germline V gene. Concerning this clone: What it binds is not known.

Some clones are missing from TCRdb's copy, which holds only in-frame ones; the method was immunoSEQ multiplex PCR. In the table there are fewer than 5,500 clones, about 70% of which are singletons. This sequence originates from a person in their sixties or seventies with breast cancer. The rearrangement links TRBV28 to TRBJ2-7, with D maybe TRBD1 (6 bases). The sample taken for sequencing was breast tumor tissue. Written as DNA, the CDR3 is TGTGCCAGCAGTTATCGTCCGGGACACCAAACCTACGAGCAGTACTTC. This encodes CASSYRPGHQTYEQYF.